Each of the 6 T cell receptor beta chains below was sequenced from the same sample in a study of blood T cell repertoires in COVID-19. Here immunoSEQ multiplex PCR was the method, and the copy in TCRdb shows in-frame clones only, minus some. This sample carries under 300,000 clones, almost 90% of them seen once, and the ten largest clones take around 1.9%. The sample comprised peripheral blood. The receptor set was obtained from a woman aged 60-75 years with COVID-19, enrolled during active disease.

CDR3 in amino acids: CASSPLRPGQGKETQYF. In nucleotides, the CDR3 is TGTGCCAGCAGCCCTCTTCGGCCGGGACAGGGGAAAGAGACCCAGTACTTC. The chain links TRBV14 to TRBJ2-5; 10 bases agree with TRBD1. CDR3 size: 17 residues. Trimming took 4 bases from V and 3 from J; bases not matched to a gene: 11. Germline CDR1 SGHDN, CDR2 FVKESK.

This chain links TRBV4-2 with TRBJ1-2; 7 bases line up with TRBD1. The CDR3 sequence is 16 residues long. CDR1 and CDR2 (germline): LGHNA, YNFKEQ. V was clipped by 0 bases and J by 3 bases; unmatched bases: 7. The CDR3 is CASSQDAGTVDYGYTF. Written as DNA, the CDR3 is TGTGCCAGCAGCCAAGACGCCGGGACAGTTGACTATGGCTACACCTTC.

The rearrangement links TRBV18 to TRBJ2-7; no firm D call. The CDR3 runs 15 residues. Germline CDR1 is KGHSH and CDR2 is LQKENI. Trimming removed 1 base at V and 0 bases at J, with 10 bases between. The CDR3: CASSPLARSSYEQYF. CDR3 coding DNA: TGTGCCAGCTCACCACTCGCGAGGAGCTCCTACGAGCAGTACTTC.

The V gene is TRBV28, the J gene TRBJ2-7; TRBD2 aligns across 12 bases. This CDR3 spans 14 amino acids. Losses at the gene ends were 7 bases for V and 1 base for J; bases not matched to a gene: 2. Germline V gene sequence: CDR1 MDHEN, CDR2 SYDVKM. The CDR3 region is CASTTSGGSYEQYF. The CDR3 bases are TGTGCCAGCACGACTAGCGGGGGATCCTACGAGCAGTACTTC.

V usage is TRBV2 and J usage is TRBJ1-1; 7 positions match TRBD1. CDR1 is SNHLY, CDR2 FYNNEI, per germline. The V and J ends lost 8 bases and 1 base, in that order; junction bases with no gene match: 4. This CDR3 comprises 13 residues. CDR3 sequence reads: CASLQGPNTEAFF. CDR3 coding DNA: TGTGCCAGCCTACAGGGGCCGAACACTGAAGCTTTCTTT.

The chain has TRBV19 and TRBJ2-1; D is unclear. V shed 7 bases and J shed 4 bases, with 11 bases lying between them. This CDR3 contains 13 residues. The germline V gene has CDR1 LNHDA and CDR2 SQIVND (reference sequence). The CDR3 sequence: CASTQALYNEQFF. The CDR3 DNA follows: TGTGCCAGTACCCAGGCCTTGTACAATGAGCAGTTCTTC.